Listed below are T cell receptor beta chains from one sample, sequenced in a study of CD8 T cells in ankylosing spondylitis. One entry per CDR3 protein, called by TCRdb with MiXCR from the 5' RACE reads. The table shows a few hundred thousand distinct CDR3 sequences, with 17% occurring only once. Specimen: blood, either unsorted or a sorted T cell fraction (not recorded which). These receptor sequences come from a male donor with ankylosing spondylitis. The CDR3 runs from the conserved cysteine through the conserved F or W. The order of the fields is clone size, J gene, D gene, V gene, CDR3 protein, CDR3 DNA. The D gene is left open where the match is weak. Size tells how often a clone was seen (once, few, many) or the class of an expanded clone, and some rows leave it out.

NA | TRBJ1-1 | NA | TRBV20-1 | CSARKGKNTEAFF | TGCAGTGCTAGGAAGGGGAAGAACACTGAAGCTTTCTTT
NA | TRBJ2-3 | NA | TRBV18 | CASSPASSVPSTDTQYF | TGTGCCAGCTCACCAGCTTCTAGCGTCCCGAGCACAGATACGCAGTATTTT
NA | TRBJ1-1 | TRBD1 | TRBV4-1 | CASSQPLGQGTSTRLAEAFF | TGCGCCAGCAGCCAACCCCTGGGACAGGGGACCTCGACCAGGTTGGCTGAAGCTTTCTTT
few | TRBJ2-7 | TRBD2 | TRBV20-1 | CSASWLVAGEDEQYF | TGCAGTGCTAGTTGGTTAGTAGCGGGAGAGGACGAGCAGTACTTC
few | TRBJ2-1 | NA | TRBV7-2 | CASRSPKTGYNEQFF | TGTGCCAGCAGGTCCCCAAAAACGGGCTACAATGAGCAGTTCTTC
many | TRBJ1-2 | TRBD1 | TRBV20-1 | CSARSRGQGNYGYTF | TGCAGTGCTAGATCCCGCGGACAGGGGAACTATGGCTACACCTTC
many | TRBJ2-7 | TRBD2 | TRBV27 | CASSFSYPGLAGAVYEQYF | TGTGCCAGCAGTTTTTCATACCCGGGACTAGCGGGAGCTGTTTACGAGCAGTACTTC
NA | TRBJ1-1 | NA | TRBV7-7 | CASSPNRVNAEAFF | TGTGCTAGCAGCCCCAACAGGGTGAACGCTGAAGCTTTCTTT
NA | TRBJ2-7 | TRBD2 | TRBV27 | CASSDGLARTYEQYF | TGTGCCAGCAGTGATGGACTAGCGAGAACCTACGAGCAGTACTTC
NA | TRBJ1-2 | NA | TRBV9 | CASSVGDLPYGYTF | TGTGCCAGCAGCGTAGGCGATCTACCGTATGGCTACACCTTC
few | TRBJ2-1 | NA | TRBV7-3 | CASDYSHEQFF | TGTGCCAGCGATTATAGTCATGAGCAGTTCTTC
NA | TRBJ2-7 | TRBD1 | TRBV2 | CASSGAGGYEQYF | TGTGCCAGCAGTGGGGCAGGGGGCTACGAGCAGTACTTC
few | TRBJ1-1 | NA | TRBV20-1 | CSAREQTGTLTFF | TGCAGTGCTAGGGAACAAACCGGGACTTTGACTTTCTTT
many | TRBJ2-7 | NA | TRBV12-3/TRBV12-4 | CASSFQVSYEQYF | TGTGCCAGCAGTTTCCAGGTGTCCTACGAGCAGTACTTC
few | TRBJ2-7 | TRBD2 | TRBV5-1 | CASSGGTSGGYEQYF | TGCGCCAGCAGCGGTGGGACTAGCGGGGGTTACGAGCAGTACTTC
NA | TRBJ1-4 | NA | TRBV5-6 | CASRGYKATNEKLFF | TGTGCCAGCAGGGGATATAAAGCAACTAATGAAAAACTGTTTTTT
NA | TRBJ2-1 | TRBD1 | TRBV9 | CASSTGQGGNEQFF | TGTGCCAGCAGCACAGGACAGGGAGGAAATGAGCAGTTCTTC
NA | TRBJ1-2 | TRBD1 | TRBV10-3 | CAIADRGLNYGYTF | TGTGCCATCGCGGACAGGGGGCTTAACTATGGCTACACCTTC
NA | TRBJ1-4 | NA | TRBV25-1 | CASSEGARGRGEKLFF | TGTGCCAGCAGTGAAGGTGCACGGGGGAGGGGGGAAAAACTGTTTTTT
few | TRBJ2-5 | TRBD1 | TRBV2 | CASSVRGQGRGETQYF | TGTGCCAGCAGTGTGCGGGGACAGGGAAGGGGGGAGACCCAGTACTTC
NA | TRBJ2-2 | TRBD2 | TRBV2 | CASNPAGGITGELFF | TGTGCCAGCAACCCGGCGGGGGGTATAACCGGGGAGCTGTTTTTT
NA | TRBJ1-4 | NA | TRBV19 | CASSIGDRRKLFF | TGTGCCAGTAGTATAGGGGACCGGCGGAAACTGTTTTTT
few | TRBJ2-2 | TRBD2 | TRBV12-3/TRBV12-4 | CASSPHIAGVIAGELFF | TGTGCCAGCAGTCCCCACATAGCGGGAGTAATCGCCGGGGAGCTGTTTTTT
NA | TRBJ2-5 | NA | TRBV1 | CTSSLNTSEGGETQYF | TGCACCAGCAGCCTGAACACTAGCGAGGGAGGAGAGACCCAGTACTTC
NA | TRBJ2-7 | TRBD1 | TRBV2 | CASSPRQGAGEQYF | TGTGCCAGCAGTCCGAGACAGGGGGCAGGGGAGCAGTACTTC
few | TRBJ2-7 | TRBD1 | TRBV20-1 | CSARGDRTSSYEQYF | TGCAGTGCTAGAGGGGACAGGACCAGCTCCTACGAGCAGTACTTC
few | TRBJ1-1 | TRBD1 | TRBV25-1 | CASSEPGDRNTEAFF | TGTGCCAGCAGTGAACCCGGGGACAGGAACACTGAAGCTTTCTTT
NA | TRBJ2-3 | NA | TRBV3-1 | CASSPPRTGSTDTQYF | TGTGCCAGCAGCCCACCTCGGACTGGGAGCACAGATACGCAGTATTTT
NA | TRBJ1-1 | NA | TRBV20-1 | CSATPGGYTEAFF | TGCAGTGCTACTCCCGGGGGTTACACTGAAGCTTTCTTT
NA | TRBJ2-2 | TRBD1 | TRBV24-1 | CATSDLGQGLSGELFF | TGTGCCACCAGTGATTTAGGACAGGGATTATCCGGGGAGCTGTTTTTT
NA | TRBJ2-1 | TRBD1 | TRBV10-3 | CAISERTGGPNEQFF | TGTGCCATCAGTGAGAGGACAGGGGGCCCCAATGAGCAGTTCTTC
many | TRBJ2-2 | NA | TRBV14 | CASSHNTGELFF | TGTGCCAGCAGCCACAACACCGGGGAGCTGTTTTTT
NA | TRBJ1-1 | TRBD1 | TRBV7-9 | CASSAGQGEYAEAFF | TGTGCCAGCAGCGCGGGACAGGGGGAGTATGCTGAAGCTTTCTTT
many | TRBJ2-2 | NA | TRBV12-3/TRBV12-4 | CASSHTTTANTGELFF | TGTGCCAGCAGCCACACAACTACCGCGAACACCGGGGAGCTGTTTTTT
NA | TRBJ1-2 | NA | TRBV20-1 | CSAATPNYGYTF | TGCAGTGCGGCGACACCTAACTATGGCTACACCTTC
NA | TRBJ1-5 | NA | TRBV6-4 | CASNRDKDYSNQPQHF | TGTGCCAGCAACCGGGACAAAGATTATAGCAATCAGCCCCAGCATTTT
NA | TRBJ2-7 | NA | TRBV29-1 | CSVVGVGFIEQYF | TGCAGCGTTGTAGGGGTAGGGTTTATTGAGCAGTACTTC
few | TRBJ2-1 | TRBD1 | TRBV15 | CATSTRTGGVNEQFF | TGTGCCACCAGCACGAGGACAGGGGGTGTCAATGAGCAGTTCTTC
many | TRBJ2-1 | NA | TRBV7-6 | CASSSLSTSPHEQFF | TGTGCCAGCAGCTCCCTTAGTACTAGCCCCCATGAGCAGTTCTTC